This T cell receptor beta chain appears in the sequencing data of a study of OX40 agonist ivuxolimab in advanced cancers. From germline, CDR1 is MNHEY and CDR2 SVGAGI. The CDR3 covers 15 residues. V shed 5 bases and J shed 2 bases, with 13 bases lying between them. The repertoire was sequenced with immunoSEQ multiplex PCR; TCRdb's copy has only in-frame clones and lacks some. The sample lists about 48,000 clones, 81% occurring once. This chain links TRBV6-5 with TRBJ2-1; perhaps TRBD1 as D (6 bases). The TCR originated in an adult with an advanced solid tumor such as melanoma, head and neck, liver or kidney cancer. This specimen consisted of CD4+ or CD8+ T cells sorted from blood, obtained in a trial of the OX40 agonist ivuxolimab. As DNA, the CDR3 is TGTGCCAGCAGTGGGGGCAGGGGCCCCTACAATGAGCAGTTCTTC. Protein sequence: CASSGGRGPYNEQFF.